The 20 T cell receptor beta chains below were found in one sample sequenced in a study of T cells in Graves' hyperthyroidism and ophthalmopathy. RNA transcripts were the template for amplifying TCR beta CDR3 regions. Using the HTBI primer set, a first-round RT-PCR was run on the TCR CDR3. TCRdb re-analysed the multiplex PCR reads in MiXCR, keeping a single row per CDR3 protein. The repertoire consists of approximately 270,000 distinct CDR3 sequences, with roughly 15% occurring once and the leading ten covering roughly 15%. The specimen was blood. These receptors were taken from a middle-aged woman with Graves' hyperthyroidism that later progressed to Graves' ophthalmopathy.

This clonotype has just a few counts. The chain carries TRBV9 and TRBJ1-1; D perhaps matches TRBD1 (6 bases). CDR3 length: 15 amino acids. V lost 1 base, J lost 3 bases, and 13 bases lay in between. CDR1 is SGDLS, CDR2 YYNGEE, per germline. The CDR3, as DNA: TGTGCCAGCAGCGTAAGGCGGGGGCCTTACACTGAAGCTTTCTTT. Protein sequence: CASSVRRGPYTEAFF.

This clonotype was seen many times. The J gene is TRBJ2-5, the V gene TRBV5-8, with 8 bases lining up with TRBD2. The CDR3 contains 17 residues. V was pared by 0 bases and J by 5 bases, with 12 bases of the junction left unmatched. From germline, CDR1 is SGHTS and CDR2 YDEGEE. As DNA, the CDR3 is TGTGCCAGCAGCTTGGAAGCGGGAGCCACGGAATGGGAGACCCAGTACTTC. Encoded protein: CASSLEAGATEWETQYF.

This clonotype showed up many times. The chain combines TRBV10-1 with TRBJ2-5; D unresolved. The CDR3 spans 14 residues. CDR1 WNHNN and CDR2 SYGVQD come from the germline V gene (reference sequence). Trimming left V 6 bases short and J 2 bases short, with 13 bases between. This chain's CDR3 is CASSRSGLQETQYF. In DNA, the CDR3 is TGCGCCAGCAGCCGGTCCGGGTTGCAAGAGACCCAGTACTTC.

The chain links TRBV6-1 to TRBJ1-5; D is undetermined. The ends were cut back, 1 base at V and 0 bases at J, with 7 bases in the middle. The length of the CDR3 is 15 residues. Germline V gene data show CDR1 as MNHNS and CDR2 as SASEGT. Here the CDR3 reads CASSEVSGSNQPQHF. The CDR3 DNA reads TGTGCCAGCAGTGAAGTTTCCGGTAGCAATCAGCCCCAGCATTTT.

This clonotype was seen more than once but under ten times. The chain carries TRBV7-8 and TRBJ1-2; weak D call: TRBD1 (5 bases). Trimming took off 4 bases at V and 4 bases at J, with 16 bases between the two ends. Germline V gene sequence: CDR1 SGHVS, CDR2 FQNEAQ. The CDR3 totals 15 residues. The DNA of the CDR3 is TGTGCCAGCAGCTCCAATACAGGAGGCCCCTATGGCTACACCTTC. Its protein is CASSSNTGGPYGYTF.

This clonotype was observed at least ten times. J is TRBJ2-3 and V is TRBV28, with D unresolved. V was clipped by 7 bases and J by 4 bases, with 9 bases between them. The germline V gene has CDR1 MDHEN and CDR2 SYDVKM. The CDR3 contains 12 residues. The CDR3 region has the DNA TGTGCCAGCACCGCCTTCCCAGATACGCAGTATTTT. This encodes CASTAFPDTQYF.

This clonotype has more than one count but fewer than ten. This rearrangement joins TRBV6-5 to TRBJ1-1; 8 positions match TRBD1. CDR3 length equals 15 residues. V lost 0 bases, J lost 5 bases, and 5 bases stayed unmatched. Germline values: CDR1 MNHEY, CDR2 SVGAGI. In DNA form, the CDR3 reads TGTGCCAGCAGTTACTCGGAGACAGGGGAGACTGAAGCTTTCTTT. Amino acids: CASSYSETGETEAFF.

For this clonotype: This sequence may be a read error, since a much larger clone differs from it by one base. V is TRBV27 and J is TRBJ2-1; 8 bases are shared with TRBD2. CDR1 MNHEY and CDR2 SMNVEV come from the germline V gene (reference sequence). This CDR3 spans 15 amino acids. The CDR3 sequence is CASGGAGVGYNEQSF. The CDR3 bases are TGTGCCAGCGGGGGAGCGGGAGTCGGATACAATGAGCAGTCCTTC.

In its sample, this clonotype was seen many times. The chain joins TRBV30 to TRBJ2-1, with 9 nucleotides matching TRBD2. The CDR3 covers 13 residues. V lost 8 bases, J lost 6 bases, and 8 bases stayed unmatched. Germline assignment: CDR1 GTSNPN and CDR2 SVGIG (reference sequence). CDR3 in DNA: TGTGCCGGGGCCGGGACTAGCCCCAATGAGCAGTTCTTC. Residues: CAGAGTSPNEQFF.

This clonotype was counted at least ten times. V and J are TRBV10-3 and TRBJ2-5; weak D call: TRBD1 (6 bases). The CDR3 consists of 13 residues. V lost 4 bases to trimming and J lost 2 bases, with 8 bases between them. In germline, CDR1 is ENHRY, CDR2 SYGVKD. The CDR3 region has the DNA TGTGCCATCAGTGCCCAGGGGCAAGAGACCCAGTACTTC. Protein sequence: CAISAQGQETQYF.

This clonotype was observed many times. The CDR3 region is CASRLRRATNEKLFF. CDR3 coding DNA: TGTGCCAGCAGACTCCGGAGGGCAACTAATGAAAAACTGTTTTTT. The gene calls are TRBV12-3 or TRBV12-4 and TRBJ1-4; the D is unclear. Trimming took 6 bases from V and 0 from J, leaving 11 bases between them. The CDR3 totals 15 residues.

This clonotype has ten or more counts. The chain carries TRBV6-6 and TRBJ2-1; D unresolved. CDR3 length equals 14 residues. From germline, CDR1 is MNHNY and CDR2 SVGAGI (reference sequence). V was pared by 1 base and J by 3 bases, with 7 bases between. The CDR3 spells CASSYFVNYNEQFF. DNA for the CDR3: TGTGCCAGCAGTTACTTTGTAAACTACAATGAGCAGTTCTTC.

V usage is TRBV10-3 and J usage is TRBJ1-2; D call uncertain. Germline CDR1 and CDR2: ENHRY and SYGVKD. V lost 5 bases to trimming and J lost 0 bases, with 10 bases between them. CDR3 length: 14 amino acids. In DNA, the CDR3 is TGTGCCATCAGTCCCAATGACGCTAACTATGGCTACACCTTC. Amino acids: CAISPNDANYGYTF.

Many counts were recorded for this clonotype. This sequence joins TRBV2 and TRBJ2-7; a weak D match, TRBD1 (5 bases). Germline V lookup: CDR1 SNHLY, CDR2 FYNNEI. V was trimmed by 4 bases and J by 5 bases, leaving 15 bases between them. The CDR3 runs to 14 residues. This CDR3 reads CASSARQGLNEQYF. The CDR3 bases are TGTGCCAGCAGTGCCCGGCAGGGCTTAAACGAGCAGTACTTC. Full variable domain (missing parts from reference TRBV2 and TRBJ2-7): EPEVTQTPSHQVTQMGQEVILRCVPISNHLYFYWYRQILGQKVEFLVSFYNNEISEKSEIFDDQFSVERPDGSNFTLKIRSTKLEDSAMYFCASSARQGLNEQYFGPGTRLTVT.

The chain joins TRBV15 to TRBJ1-2; TRBD1 is a possible D gene (6 bases). Germline V gives CDR1 LNHNV, CDR2 YYDKDF (reference sequence). The germline V and J ends were trimmed by 3 bases and 4 bases, with 18 bases remaining between them. The CDR3 totals 16 residues. CDR3: CATSSQPRGPSYGYTF. CDR3 sequence (DNA): TGTGCCACCAGCAGCCAACCCCGGGGGCCCTCCTATGGCTACACCTTC.

Many counts were recorded for this clonotype. The V and J genes are TRBV15 and TRBJ2-1; D ambiguous. Germline CDR1 reads LNHNV; CDR2 reads YYDKDF (reference sequence). This CDR3 contains 14 residues. Trimming cost V 0 bases and J 9 bases, with 12 bases left between them. CDR3 DNA: TGTGCCACCAGCAGAGAAACCCCTGTGGGTGAGCAGTTCTTC. It encodes CATSRETPVGEQFF.

This clonotype was observed at least ten times. The chain has TRBV28 and TRBJ2-3; a weak D match, TRBD1 (5 bases). The germline V and J ends were trimmed by 2 bases and 2 bases, with 14 bases remaining between them. Germline V gives CDR1 MDHEN, CDR2 SYDVKM. This CDR3 is built from 16 residues. CDR3 in amino acids: CASSLPDRPLTDTQYF. The DNA of the CDR3 is TGTGCCAGCAGTTTACCCGACAGACCTCTCACAGATACGCAGTATTTT.

This clonotype was seen at least ten times. The rearrangement uses TRBV18 and TRBJ1-6; 7 nucleotides agree with TRBD1. This CDR3 spans 14 amino acids. The trim removed 5 bases at V and 10 bases at J, leaving 8 bases unmatched. The germline V gene encodes CDR1 KGHSH and CDR2 LQKENI. CDR3: CASSSTGDRSPLHF. The DNA of the CDR3 is TGTGCCAGCTCATCTACAGGGGACCGATCACCCCTCCACTTT.

This clonotype was counted ten times or more. The genes are TRBV19 and TRBJ2-1, with 13 positions matching TRBD2. J lost 3 bases, V lost 5 bases, and 7 bases had no gene match. CDR3 size: 17 residues. Germline loops: CDR1 LNHDA, CDR2 SQIVND (reference sequence). The CDR3 DNA follows: TGTGCCAGTAGTCGGGGACTAGCGGGGTCCTACTACAATGAGCAGTTCTTC. Its protein is CASSRGLAGSYYNEQFF.

The rearrangement joins TRBV19 to TRBJ2-5, with 8 bases that match TRBD1. This CDR3 comprises 14 residues. Germline assignment: CDR1 LNHDA and CDR2 SQIVND (reference sequence). After removal of 6 bases from V and 4 bases from J, the junction contained 7 bases not matched to a gene. The CDR3 loop is CASSRDRFSETQYF. The CDR3 nucleotides are TGTGCCAGTAGCAGGGACAGGTTTTCAGAGACCCAGTACTTC.